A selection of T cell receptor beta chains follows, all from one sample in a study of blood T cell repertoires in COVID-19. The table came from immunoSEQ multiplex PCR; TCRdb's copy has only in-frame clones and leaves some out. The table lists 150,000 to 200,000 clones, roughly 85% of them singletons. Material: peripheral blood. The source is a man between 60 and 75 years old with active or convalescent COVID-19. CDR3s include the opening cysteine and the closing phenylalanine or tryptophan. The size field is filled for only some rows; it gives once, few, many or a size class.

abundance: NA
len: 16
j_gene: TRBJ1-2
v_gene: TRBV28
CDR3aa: CASSPPGQRYNYGYTF

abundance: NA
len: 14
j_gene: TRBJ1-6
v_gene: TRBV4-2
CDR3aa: CASSQDPINSPLHF

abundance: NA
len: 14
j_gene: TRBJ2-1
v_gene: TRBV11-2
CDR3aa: CASSLGDWGSEQFF

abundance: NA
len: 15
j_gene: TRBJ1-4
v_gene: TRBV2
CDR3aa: CASSREAGQVEKLFF

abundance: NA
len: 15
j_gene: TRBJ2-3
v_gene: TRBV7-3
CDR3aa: CASSPVAGFGDTQYF

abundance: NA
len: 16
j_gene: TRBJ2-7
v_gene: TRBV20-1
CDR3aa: CSASDWGGAKVNEQYF

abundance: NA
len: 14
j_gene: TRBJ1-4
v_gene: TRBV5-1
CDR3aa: CASSQGDSIRKLFF

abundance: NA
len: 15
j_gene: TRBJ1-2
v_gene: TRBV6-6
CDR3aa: CASSYGQTNNYGYTF

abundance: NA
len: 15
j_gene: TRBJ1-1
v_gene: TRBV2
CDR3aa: CASSALRSSRAEAFF

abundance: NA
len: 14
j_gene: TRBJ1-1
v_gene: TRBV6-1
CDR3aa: CASSEAGGLGEAFF

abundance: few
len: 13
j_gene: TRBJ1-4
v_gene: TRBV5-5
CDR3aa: CASSLVHNEKLFF

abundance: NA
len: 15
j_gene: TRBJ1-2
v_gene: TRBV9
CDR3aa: CASSVDEGANYGYTF

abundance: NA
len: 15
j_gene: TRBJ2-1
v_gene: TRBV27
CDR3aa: CASSKGSGAYNEQFF

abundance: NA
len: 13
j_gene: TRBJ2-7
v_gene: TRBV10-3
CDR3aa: CAISENSVYEQYF

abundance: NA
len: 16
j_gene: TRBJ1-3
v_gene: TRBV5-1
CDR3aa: CASSRSVGDSGNTIYF

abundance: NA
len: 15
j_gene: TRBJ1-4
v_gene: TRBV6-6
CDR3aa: CASSIDRGRNEKLFF

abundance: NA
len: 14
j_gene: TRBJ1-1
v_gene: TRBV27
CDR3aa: CASSLTQGITEAFF

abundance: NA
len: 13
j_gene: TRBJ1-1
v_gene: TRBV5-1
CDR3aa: CASSFFGQETAFF

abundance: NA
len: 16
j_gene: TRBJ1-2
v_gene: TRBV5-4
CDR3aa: CASSLITLIAGYGYTF

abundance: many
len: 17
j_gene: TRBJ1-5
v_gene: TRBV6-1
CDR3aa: CASSGGTGIDSNQPQHF

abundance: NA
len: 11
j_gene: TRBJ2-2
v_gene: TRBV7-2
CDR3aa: CASSRSGELFF

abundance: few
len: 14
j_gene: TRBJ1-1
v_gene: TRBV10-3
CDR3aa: CAISGDRGNTEAFF

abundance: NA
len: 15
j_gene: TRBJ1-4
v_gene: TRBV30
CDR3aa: CAWSVLRGENEKLFF

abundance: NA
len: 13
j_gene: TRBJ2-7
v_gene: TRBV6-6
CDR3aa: CASSYWRGYEQYF

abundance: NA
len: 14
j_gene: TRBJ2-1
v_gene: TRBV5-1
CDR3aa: CASSGGQGYNEQFF

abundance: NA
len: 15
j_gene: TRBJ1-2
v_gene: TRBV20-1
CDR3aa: CSASLTGQGGGGYTF

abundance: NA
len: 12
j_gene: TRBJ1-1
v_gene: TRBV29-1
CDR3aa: CSPLYWRGVAFF

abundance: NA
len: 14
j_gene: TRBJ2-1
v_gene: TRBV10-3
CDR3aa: CACGTSGGRDEQFF

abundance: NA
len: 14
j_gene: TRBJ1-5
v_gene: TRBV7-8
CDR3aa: CASSVGTGNQPQHF

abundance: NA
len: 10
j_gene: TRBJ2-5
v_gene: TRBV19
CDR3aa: CALGNETQYF

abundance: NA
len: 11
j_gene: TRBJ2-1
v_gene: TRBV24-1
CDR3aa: CATSERYEQFF

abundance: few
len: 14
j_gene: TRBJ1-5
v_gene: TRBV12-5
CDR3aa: CASGSDRGGQPQHF

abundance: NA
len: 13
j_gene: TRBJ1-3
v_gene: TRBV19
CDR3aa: CASSADSGNTIYF

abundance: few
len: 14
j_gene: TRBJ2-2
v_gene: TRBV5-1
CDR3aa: CASSFKPGSGELFF

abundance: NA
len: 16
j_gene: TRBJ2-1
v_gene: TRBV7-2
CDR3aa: CASSLAVSVSYNEQFF

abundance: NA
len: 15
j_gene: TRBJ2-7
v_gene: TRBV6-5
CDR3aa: CASRRQENPAYEQYF

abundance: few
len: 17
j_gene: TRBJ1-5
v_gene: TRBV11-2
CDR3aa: CASSLVKTGPFNQPQHF

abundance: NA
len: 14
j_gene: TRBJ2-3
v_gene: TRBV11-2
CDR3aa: CASSSRWAADTQYF

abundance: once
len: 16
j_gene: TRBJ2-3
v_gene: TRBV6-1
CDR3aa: CASRETLGQGTDTQYF

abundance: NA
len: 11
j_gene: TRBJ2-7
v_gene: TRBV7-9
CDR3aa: CASSLVFEQYF

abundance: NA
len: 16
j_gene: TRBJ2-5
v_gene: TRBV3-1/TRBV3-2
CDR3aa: CASSLAGGTPLETQYF

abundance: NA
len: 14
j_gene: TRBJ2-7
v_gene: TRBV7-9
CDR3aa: CASSIKAGGYEQYF

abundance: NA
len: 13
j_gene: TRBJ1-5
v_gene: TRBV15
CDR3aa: CATSRGTQEPQHF

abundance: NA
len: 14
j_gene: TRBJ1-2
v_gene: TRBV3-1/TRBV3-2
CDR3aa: CASSRTGVIYGYTF

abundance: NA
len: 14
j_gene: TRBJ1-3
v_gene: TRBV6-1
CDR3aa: CASSERFSGNTIYF